Detailed here is one TCR beta chain. This clonotype was seen more than once but under ten times. The target of this receptor is not known. No per-base quality is available; no much larger clone lies one base away. The germline V gene supplies CDR1 SGHRS and CDR2 YFSETQ. The trim is 4 bases for V and 7 bases for J, with a gap of 12 bases between the germline ends. The CDR3 starts with the cysteine, ends with the phenylalanine, and has 14 residues. CDR3 DNA only is kept here, 42 bases in frame from base 1. The sample comes from a study of blood T cells in healthy people across ages (dated by TCRdb to the mid-2010s). For context, the study as a whole: In model experiments, template switching captured about one uniquely barcoded TCR beta cDNA molecule for every two T cells. Using deep sequencing normalized with unique cDNA molecular identifiers, the study measured how TCR beta repertoire diversity changes with age. Four age groups were formed from the donors: young (average around 15 years), middle-aged (around 39), aged (about 62) and long-lived (around 82). Donors of different ages were randomly distributed across sequencing lanes to avoid experimental bias. The study analyzed two additional independent replicas of 1 million unique cDNA reads from the same blood draw for two donors, one aged 18 to 30 and one aged 80 or older.

Results and caveats for the whole study, not just this receptor: Observed TCR beta diversity per million T cells fell roughly linearly with age, and a significant reduction was already apparent by age around 39. Compared with the aged group, the long-lived group had more naive CD4+ T cells, fewer expanded clones and increased TCR diversity, a pattern suggesting age selection. Donor CMV infection status was unknown, potentially confounding age-related changes in expanded clonotypes. Estimates of total diversity based on one million sequenced T cells were considered lower bounds and underestimates. The percentage of naive T cells measured by flow cytometry correlated strongly with observed TCR beta diversity. Conclusive comparison of naive and antigen-experienced compartments was prevented by the profiling of bulk unsorted PBMCs.

The roughly 39 donors, aged about 6 to 100 years, were systemically healthy Caucasian individuals from Russia. Approximately 10 milliliters of peripheral blood were collected from each donor into EDTA-treated Vacutainer tubes. PBMCs were isolated by Ficoll-Paque density-gradient centrifugation, with at least 7 million obtained per sample. Total RNA, at least 5 micrograms per sample, was extracted from PBMCs with Trizol reagent. Naive CD45RAhigh/CD27high T cell percentages were measured by flow cytometry on a PBMC aliquot from every donor. Libraries were prepared through 5' RACE. The sequencer listed for this sample is Illumina HiSeq 2500. A second PCR of roughly 7 to 11 cycles was performed with a sample-barcoded 5' primer and a J-beta primer mix. A template-switch 5' adaptor carrying 12 random nucleotides introduced a unique molecular identifier onto each TCR beta cDNA molecule. Each sample yielded at least 2.5 million CDR3-containing paired-end reads. All of the RNA was converted into first-strand cDNA using the Mint cDNA synthesis kit, with a TRBC-specific oligonucleotide serving as the primer. Following uracil-DNA glycosylase treatment, all cDNA underwent a first 18-cycle PCR with the universal primers M1SS and BC2_uni_R. As for the original processing: Each sample was normalized by randomly selecting 1 million high-quality reads, each carrying a distinct molecular identifier. Instead of being binned into consensus sequences, reads with shared molecular identifiers were discarded. MiTCR, run with a Q25 quality threshold and the strictest error-elimination algorithm, handled CDR3 identification, clonotype clustering and error correction. Lower-bound total TCR beta diversity was estimated with a nonparametric unseen species model using Euler transformation. Through fastp at Q25 and MiXCR, TCRdb rebuilt clones from the public reads, retaining in-frame beta chains. Records with the same CDR3 protein are collapsed into one entry carrying the most frequent genes and DNA. TCRdb, not the original authors, processed these V and J calls. The table for this sample lists 710,000 or so distinct CDR3 sequences; roughly 30% of them were counted only once. 15% to 17% of the sample is held by the ten biggest clonotypes.

Sequencing was done on a sample of blood. Recombination connected TRBV5-1 to TRBJ1-6; D gene: possibly TRBD1, on 6 matching bases. The source is a woman older than 75 in good health. Donor details come from another sample of the same person, matched by shared clones. The DNA is as follows: TGCGCCAGCAGCCCCGGACAGCGGAATTCACCCCTCCACTTT. Its protein reads: CASSPGQRNSPLHF. The CDR3, completed at both ends by the reference TRBV5-1 and TRBJ1-6 genes, gives the full variable domain KAGVTQTPRYLIKTRGQQVTLSCSPISGHRSVSWYQQTPGQGLQFLFEYFSETQRNKGNFPGRFSGRQFSNSRSEMNVSTLELGDSALYLCASSPGQRNSPLHFGNGTRLTVT.